This TCR beta chain was retrieved from a study of shared clonotypes between healthy human individuals. The assay was immunoSEQ multiplex PCR, and TCRdb's table has in-frame clones only and misses some. Here the sample spans about 2 million clones, 85% to 95% being singletons. V dropped 5 bases and J dropped 5 bases, with 14 bases sitting between them. Looked up from germline, CDR1 is SGHRS and CDR2 is YFSETQ. CDR3 size: 14 residues. The sample taken for sequencing was naive CD4+ T cells sorted from blood. Subset meaning: CD45RA+ positively selected. The rearrangement links TRBV5-1 to TRBJ2-1; possibly TRBD1 for D (6 bases). This receptor was taken from a man aged 18 to 29 in good health. CDR3 in DNA: TGCGCCAGCAGAAGTGGGGGCTCTAACAATGAGCAGTTCTTC. Protein: CASRSGGSNNEQFF.